This entry lists 20 T cell receptor beta chains sequenced from one sample in a study of T cells expressing NK-cell markers. TCRdb re-called the 5' RACE reads, yielding one record per CDR3 amino acid sequence without DNA. The sample includes 550,000 or so distinct CDR3 sequences. The sequenced sample was blood T cells: a sorted CD56 or NKG2C T cell subset, CD4+ or CD8+ T cells, or bulk PBMC T cells (not recorded which). All receptors come from a young man in good health.

The V and J genes are TRBV18 and TRBJ2-7. The germline V gene has CDR1 KGHSH and CDR2 LQKENI. CDR3 length: 16 residues. CDR3 protein: CASSPYEVTSLYEQYF.

The chain links TRBV20-1 to TRBJ2-2; TCRdb returns TRBD2, unconfirmable since there is no DNA. The CDR3 is 15 amino acids. Per germline, CDR1 DFQATT and CDR2 SNEGSKA (reference sequence). The CDR3 protein is CSAGEVGSNTGELFF.

V gene TRBV10-3 combines with J gene TRBJ1-1; the D gene TCRdb calls, TRBD1, cannot be checked with no DNA. CDR3 size: 16 residues. Germline V gene sequence: CDR1 ENHRY, CDR2 SYGVKD. The CDR3: CAISESRPGGGTEAFF.

The rearrangement links TRBV29-1 to TRBJ2-3; as DNA is missing, the TRBD2 call by TCRdb cannot be tested. The CDR3 consists of 15 residues. Germline values: CDR1 SQVTM, CDR2 ANQGSEA. The chain's CDR3 is CSVEASGPSTDTQYF.

This chain links TRBV6-5 with TRBJ2-5; the D gene TCRdb calls, TRBD2, cannot be checked with no DNA. Germline CDR1 and CDR2: MNHEY and SVGAGI. The CDR3 totals 15 residues. Here the CDR3 reads CASSRTEGVGETQYF.

The chain employs TRBV7-8 and TRBJ2-1; the TCRdb call, TRBD1, lacks DNA for checking. Germline CDR1 and CDR2: SGHVS and FQNEAQ. The CDR3 runs to 16 residues. The CDR3 spells CASTPNEMIDTTEQFF.

The chain carries TRBV20-1 and TRBJ1-5; the D call from TCRdb, TRBD1, cannot be confirmed without DNA. CDR1 DFQATT and CDR2 SNEGSKA come from the germline V gene (reference sequence). This CDR3 region has 13 residues. The CDR3 sequence is CSASLRTETPQHF.

V and J are TRBV20-1 and TRBJ2-3; TCRdb names TRBD1, which stays unverified in the absence of DNA. The CDR3 consists of 15 residues. Germline V lookup: CDR1 DFQATT, CDR2 SNEGSKA (reference sequence). CDR3 sequence: CSARDLGTGADTQYF.

The chain uses TRBV20-1 and TRBJ2-3; TCRdb's D gene call, TRBD2, goes unchecked for lack of DNA. CDR1 DFQATT and CDR2 SNEGSKA come from the germline V gene (reference sequence). The CDR3 is made up of 14 amino acids. The CDR3 sequence is CSANREFRTDTQYF.

The chain recombines TRBV20-1 with TRBJ2-7. The CDR3 has 12 amino acids. The germline V gene encodes CDR1 DFQATT and CDR2 SNEGSKA (reference sequence). The CDR3 protein is CSASLSSYEQYF.

J is TRBJ2-2 and V is TRBV7-6; the TCRdb call, TRBD1, lacks DNA for checking. Germline CDR1 is SGHVS and CDR2 is FNYEAQ. The CDR3 has 16 residues. The CDR3 spells CASSLGDRSSTGELFF. The entire variable domain, with the rest obtained from reference TRBV7-6 and TRBJ2-2, is as follows: GAGVSQSPRYKVTKRGQDVALRCDPISGHVSLYWYRQALGQGPEFLTYFNYEAQQDKSGLPNDRFSAERPEGSISTLTIQRTEQRDSAMYRCASSLGDRSSTGELFFGEGSRLTVL.

The chain carries TRBV29-1 and TRBJ2-4; lacking DNA, the TRBD1 call made by TCRdb goes unchecked. The CDR3 is made up of 14 amino acids. CDR1 and CDR2 (germline): SQVTM, ANQGSEA. This chain's CDR3 is CSVEGTGEGNIQYF.

The chain combines TRBV7-9 with TRBJ1-2. Germline CDR1 reads SEHNR; CDR2 reads FQNEAQ (reference sequence). The CDR3 runs to 14 residues. The CDR3 loop is CASSLPGGPRGYTF.

The chain couples TRBV6-5 to TRBJ1-5. Germline V gives CDR1 MNHEY, CDR2 SVGAGI. This CDR3 region has 14 residues. The CDR3 region is CASSARDRDQPQHF.

The chain links TRBV2 to TRBJ2-2; TCRdb gives TRBD1 as the D gene, but with no DNA this cannot be confirmed. CDR3 size: 14 residues. CDR1 is SNHLY, CDR2 FYNNEI, per germline. This CDR3 is CASSPSGVRGELFF.

The V and J genes are TRBV29-1 and TRBJ2-7. Germline V CDR1 and CDR2: SQVTM, ANQGSEA. The CDR3 has 12 amino acids. CDR3 sequence reads: CSVKEYDYEQYF.

This chain links TRBV4-3 with TRBJ2-3. Germline loops: CDR1 LGHNA, CDR2 YSLEER. The CDR3 has 13 residues. This chain's CDR3 is CARRRNCTDTQYF.

The chain recombines TRBV5-1 with TRBJ1-1; TCRdb's D gene call, TRBD1, goes unchecked for lack of DNA. This CDR3 contains 13 residues. Germline-derived CDR1 and CDR2 are SGHRS and YFSETQ. Here the CDR3 reads CASTPGRGTEAFF.

The chain joins TRBV27 to TRBJ2-1; checking the TCRdb D call of TRBD2 is not possible without DNA. Germline V lookup: CDR1 MNHEY, CDR2 SMNVEV (reference sequence). CDR3 length: 15 amino acids. CDR3 sequence reads: CASSLSGGWVDEQFF.

The chain links TRBV30 to TRBJ2-1. From germline, CDR1 is GTSNPN and CDR2 SVGIG (reference sequence). CDR3 length: 13 residues. This chain's CDR3 is CAWSGATLGEQFF. The complete variable domain, with remaining parts taken from reference TRBV30 and TRBJ2-1, reads SQTIHQWPATLVQPVGSPLSLECTVEGTSNPNLYWYRQAAGRGLQLLFYSVGIGQISSEVPQNLSASRPQDRQFILSSKKLLLSDSGFYLCAWSGATLGEQFFGPGTRLTVL.